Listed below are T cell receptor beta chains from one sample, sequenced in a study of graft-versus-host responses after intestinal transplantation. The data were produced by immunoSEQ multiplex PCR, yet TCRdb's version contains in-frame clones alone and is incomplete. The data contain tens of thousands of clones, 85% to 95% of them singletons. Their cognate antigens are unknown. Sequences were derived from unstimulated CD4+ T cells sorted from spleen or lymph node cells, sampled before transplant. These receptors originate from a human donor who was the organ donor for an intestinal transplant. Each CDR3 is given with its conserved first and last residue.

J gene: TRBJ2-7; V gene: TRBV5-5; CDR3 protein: CASSLQGQQTTYEQYF
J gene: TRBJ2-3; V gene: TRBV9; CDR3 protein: CASSAGGLSTDTQYF
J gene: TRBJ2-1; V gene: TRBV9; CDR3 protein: CASSARSGFVYNEQFF
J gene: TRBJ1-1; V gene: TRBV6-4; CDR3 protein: CARMDRGSTEAFF
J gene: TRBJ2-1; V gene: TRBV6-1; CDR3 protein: CASSEGRGGPYNEQFF
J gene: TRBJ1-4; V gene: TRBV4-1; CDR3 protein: CASSQESRRGEKLFF
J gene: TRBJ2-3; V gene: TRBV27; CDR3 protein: CASGTSAKGDTQYF
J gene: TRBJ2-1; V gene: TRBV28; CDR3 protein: CASSFRLRGKNEQFF
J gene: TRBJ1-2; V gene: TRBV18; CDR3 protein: CASSPGGDSGTF
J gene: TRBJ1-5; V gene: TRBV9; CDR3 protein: CASSDGAGYQPQHF
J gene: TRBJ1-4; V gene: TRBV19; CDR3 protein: CASSPRQGVRLFF
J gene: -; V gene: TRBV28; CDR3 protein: CASSLAGRANSYEQYF
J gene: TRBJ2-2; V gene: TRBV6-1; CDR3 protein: CASSVAGQPGELFF
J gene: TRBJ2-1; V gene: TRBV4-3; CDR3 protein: CASSQVRGAGRHEQFF
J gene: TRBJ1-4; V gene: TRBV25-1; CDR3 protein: CASSDLGGQGTGKLFF
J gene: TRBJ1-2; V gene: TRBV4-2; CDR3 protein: CASSQDPTTYYGYTF
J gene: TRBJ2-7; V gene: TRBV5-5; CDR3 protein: CASSLGTIDYEQYF